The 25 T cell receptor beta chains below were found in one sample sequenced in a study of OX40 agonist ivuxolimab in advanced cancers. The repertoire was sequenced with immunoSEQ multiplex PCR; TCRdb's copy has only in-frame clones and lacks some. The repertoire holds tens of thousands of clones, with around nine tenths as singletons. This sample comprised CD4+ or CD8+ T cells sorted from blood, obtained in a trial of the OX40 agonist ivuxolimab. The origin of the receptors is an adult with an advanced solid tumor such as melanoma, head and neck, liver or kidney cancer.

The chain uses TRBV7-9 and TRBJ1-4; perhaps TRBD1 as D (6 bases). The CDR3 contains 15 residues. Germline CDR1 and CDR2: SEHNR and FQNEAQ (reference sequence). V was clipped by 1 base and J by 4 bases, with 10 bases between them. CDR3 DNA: TGTGCCAGCAGCTTAGTCGGGGGGCTTAATGAAAAACTGTTTTTT. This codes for CASSLVGGLNEKLFF.

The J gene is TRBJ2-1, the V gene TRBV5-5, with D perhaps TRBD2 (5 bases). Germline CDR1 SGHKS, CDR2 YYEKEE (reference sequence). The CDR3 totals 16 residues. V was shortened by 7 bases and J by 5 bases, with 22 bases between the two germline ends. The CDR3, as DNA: TGTGCCAGCCCCCCAGCAGGTAGCGTGAGAGACAATGAGCAGTTCTTC. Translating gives CASPPAGSVRDNEQFF. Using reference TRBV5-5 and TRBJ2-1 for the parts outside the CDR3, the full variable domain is DAGVTQSPTHLIKTRGQQVTLRCSPISGHKSVSWYQQVLGQGPQFIFQYYEKEERGRGNFPDRFSARQFPNYSSELNVNALLLGDSALYLCASPPAGSVRDNEQFFGPGTRLTVL.

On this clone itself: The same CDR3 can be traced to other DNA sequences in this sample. CDR3 residues: CASSLERGDTEAFF. CDR3 DNA sequence: TGCGCCAGCAGCTTGGAAAGAGGAGACACTGAAGCTTTCTTT. The J gene is TRBJ1-1, the V gene TRBV5-1; D gene ambiguous. The CDR3 contains 14 residues. The germline gives CDR1 SGHRS, CDR2 YFSETQ. The V end lost 0 bases, the J end lost 3 bases, and 9 bases lay between the germline ends.

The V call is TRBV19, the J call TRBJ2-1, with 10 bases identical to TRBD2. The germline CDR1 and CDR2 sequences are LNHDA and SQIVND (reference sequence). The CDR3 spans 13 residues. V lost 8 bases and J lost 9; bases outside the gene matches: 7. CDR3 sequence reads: CASWGEREGEQFF. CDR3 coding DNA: TGTGCCAGTTGGGGGGAGCGGGAGGGTGAGCAGTTCTTC. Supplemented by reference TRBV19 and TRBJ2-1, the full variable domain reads DGGITQSPKYLFRKEGQNVTLSCEQNLNHDAMYWYRQDPGQGLRLIYYSQIVNDFQKGDIAEGYSVSREKKESFPLTVTSAQKNPTAFYLCASWGEREGEQFFGPGTRLTVL.

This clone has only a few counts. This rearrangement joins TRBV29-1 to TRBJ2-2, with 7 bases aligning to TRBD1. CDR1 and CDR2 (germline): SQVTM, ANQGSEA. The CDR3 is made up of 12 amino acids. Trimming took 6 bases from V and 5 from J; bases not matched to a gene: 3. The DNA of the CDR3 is TGCAGCGTAGGGGGCCGAACCGGGGAGCTGTTTTTT. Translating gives CSVGGRTGELFF.

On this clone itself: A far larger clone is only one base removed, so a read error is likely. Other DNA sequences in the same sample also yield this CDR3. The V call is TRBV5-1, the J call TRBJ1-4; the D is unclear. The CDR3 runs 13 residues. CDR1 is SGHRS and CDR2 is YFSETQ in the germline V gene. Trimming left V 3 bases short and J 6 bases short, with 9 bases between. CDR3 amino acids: CASSSVLDEKLFF. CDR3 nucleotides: TGCGCCAGCAGCTCAGTATTGGATGAAAAACTGTTTTTT.

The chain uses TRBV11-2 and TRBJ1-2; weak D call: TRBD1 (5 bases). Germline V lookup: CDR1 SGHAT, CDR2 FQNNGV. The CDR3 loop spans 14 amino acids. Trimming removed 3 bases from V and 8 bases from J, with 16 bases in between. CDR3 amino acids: CASSFPMGVMGYTF. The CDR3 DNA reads TGTGCCAGCAGCTTCCCCATGGGGGTTATGGGCTACACCTTC.

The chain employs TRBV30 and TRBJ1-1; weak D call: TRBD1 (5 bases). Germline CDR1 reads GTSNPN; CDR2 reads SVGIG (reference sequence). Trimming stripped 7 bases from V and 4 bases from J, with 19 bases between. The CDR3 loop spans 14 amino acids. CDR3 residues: CALDRKGLGTEAFF. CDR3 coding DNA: TGTGCCTTGGACCGAAAGGGGTTGGGCACTGAAGCTTTCTTT.

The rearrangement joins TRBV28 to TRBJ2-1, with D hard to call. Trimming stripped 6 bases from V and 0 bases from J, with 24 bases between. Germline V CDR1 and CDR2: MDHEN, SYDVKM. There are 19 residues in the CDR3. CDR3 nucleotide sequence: TGTGCCAGCAGCCCCCCATTTGCGGAAGACCGGAGCTCCTACAATGAGCAGTTCTTC. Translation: CASSPPFAEDRSSYNEQFF.

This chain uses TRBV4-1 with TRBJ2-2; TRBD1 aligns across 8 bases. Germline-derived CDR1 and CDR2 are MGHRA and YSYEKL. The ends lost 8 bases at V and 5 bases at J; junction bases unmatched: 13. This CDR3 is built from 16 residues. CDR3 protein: CASGDRGSEGTGELFF. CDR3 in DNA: TGCGCCAGCGGCGACAGGGGAAGCGAGGGAACCGGGGAGCTGTTTTTT.

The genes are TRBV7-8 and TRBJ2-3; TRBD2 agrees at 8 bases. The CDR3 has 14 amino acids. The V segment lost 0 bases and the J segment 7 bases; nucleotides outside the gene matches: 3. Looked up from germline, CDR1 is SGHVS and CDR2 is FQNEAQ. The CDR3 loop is CASSLAGTRYTQYF. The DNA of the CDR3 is TGTGCCAGCAGCTTAGCGGGGACTAGATATACGCAGTATTTT.

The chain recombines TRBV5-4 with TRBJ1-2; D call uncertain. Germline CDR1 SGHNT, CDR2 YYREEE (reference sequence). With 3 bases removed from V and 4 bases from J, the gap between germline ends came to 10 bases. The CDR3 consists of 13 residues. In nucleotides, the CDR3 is TGTGCCAGCAGCTCCGGACGGCTCTATGGCTACACCTTC. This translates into CASSSGRLYGYTF.

The CDR3 DNA reads TGCAGCGTTGACGCAGGGGGCTTAAACTATGGCTACACCTTC. Encoded protein: CSVDAGGLNYGYTF. The gene calls are TRBV29-1 and TRBJ1-2; 8 bases line up with TRBD1. CDR3 length: 14 amino acids. The ends lost 3 bases at V and 2 bases at J; junction bases unmatched: 5. Germline-derived CDR1 and CDR2 are SQVTM and ANQGSEA.

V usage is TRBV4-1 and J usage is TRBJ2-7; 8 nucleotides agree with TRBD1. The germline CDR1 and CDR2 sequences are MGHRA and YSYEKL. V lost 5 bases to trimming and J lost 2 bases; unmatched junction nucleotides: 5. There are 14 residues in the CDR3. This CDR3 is CASSYGQGPYEQYF. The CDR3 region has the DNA TGCGCCAGCAGCTACGGACAGGGACCCTACGAGCAGTACTTC.

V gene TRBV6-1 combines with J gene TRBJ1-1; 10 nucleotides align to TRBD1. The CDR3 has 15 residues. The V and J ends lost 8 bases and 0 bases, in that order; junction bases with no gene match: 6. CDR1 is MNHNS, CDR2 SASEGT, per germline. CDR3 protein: CASAGQGGMNTEAFF. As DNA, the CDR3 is TGTGCCAGCGCCGGACAGGGGGGTATGAACACTGAAGCTTTCTTT.

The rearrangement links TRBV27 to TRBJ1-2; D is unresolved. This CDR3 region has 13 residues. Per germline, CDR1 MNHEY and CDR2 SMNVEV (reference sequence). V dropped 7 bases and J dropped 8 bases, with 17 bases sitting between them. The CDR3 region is CASTPSPVHGYTF. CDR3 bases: TGTGCCAGCACCCCCTCCCCAGTTCACGGCTACACCTTC.

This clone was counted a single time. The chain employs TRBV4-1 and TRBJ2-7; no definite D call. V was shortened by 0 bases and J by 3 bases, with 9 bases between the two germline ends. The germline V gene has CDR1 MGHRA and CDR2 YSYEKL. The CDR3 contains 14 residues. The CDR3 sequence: CASSQDRPDYEQYF. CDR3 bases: TGCGCCAGCAGCCAAGATCGGCCAGACTACGAGCAGTACTTC.

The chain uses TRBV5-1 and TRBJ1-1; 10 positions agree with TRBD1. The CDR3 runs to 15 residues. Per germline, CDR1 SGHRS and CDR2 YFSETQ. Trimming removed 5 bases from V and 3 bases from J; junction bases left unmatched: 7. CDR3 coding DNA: TGCGCCAGCAGTTATAGACAGGGGGCGGACACTGAAGCTTTCTTT. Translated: CASSYRQGADTEAFF.

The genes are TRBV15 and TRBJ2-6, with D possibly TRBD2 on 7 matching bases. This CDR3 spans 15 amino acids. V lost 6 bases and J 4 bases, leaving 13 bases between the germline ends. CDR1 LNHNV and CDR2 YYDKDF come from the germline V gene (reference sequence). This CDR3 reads CATRVGGTGANVLTF. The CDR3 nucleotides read TGTGCCACCAGAGTCGGGGGGACAGGGGCCAACGTCCTGACTTTC.

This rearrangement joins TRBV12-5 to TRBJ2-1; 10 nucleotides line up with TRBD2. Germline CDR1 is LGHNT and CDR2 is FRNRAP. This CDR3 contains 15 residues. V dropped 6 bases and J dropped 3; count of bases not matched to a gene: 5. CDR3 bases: TGTGCTAGTGGCCCAGCGGGAGGGGACTACAATGAGCAGTTCTTC. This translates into CASGPAGGDYNEQFF.

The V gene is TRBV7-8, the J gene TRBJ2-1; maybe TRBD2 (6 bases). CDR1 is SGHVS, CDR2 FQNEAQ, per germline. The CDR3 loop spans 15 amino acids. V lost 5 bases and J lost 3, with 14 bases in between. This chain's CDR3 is CASSPRGLHYNEQFF. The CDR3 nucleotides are TGTGCCAGCAGCCCTAGGGGACTCCACTACAATGAGCAGTTCTTC.

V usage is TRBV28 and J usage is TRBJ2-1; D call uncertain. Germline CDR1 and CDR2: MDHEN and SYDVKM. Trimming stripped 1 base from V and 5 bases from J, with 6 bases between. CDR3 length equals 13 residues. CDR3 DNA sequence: TGTGCCAGCAGTTTATTTGGAAACAATGAGCAGTTCTTC. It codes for CASSLFGNNEQFF.

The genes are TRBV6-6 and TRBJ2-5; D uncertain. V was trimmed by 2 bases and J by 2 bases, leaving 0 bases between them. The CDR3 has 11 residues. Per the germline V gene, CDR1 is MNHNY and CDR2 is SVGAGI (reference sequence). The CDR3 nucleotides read TGTGCCAGCAGTTACCAAGAGACCCAGTACTTC. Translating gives CASSYQETQYF.

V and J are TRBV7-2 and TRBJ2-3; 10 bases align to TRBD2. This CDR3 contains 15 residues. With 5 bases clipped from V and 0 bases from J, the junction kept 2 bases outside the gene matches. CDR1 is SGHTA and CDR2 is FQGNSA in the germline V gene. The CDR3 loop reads CASSDSGRSTDTQYF. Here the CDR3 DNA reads TGTGCCAGCAGCGATAGCGGGAGGAGCACAGATACGCAGTATTTT.

The CDR3 sequence: CASSSLVGEQFF. As DNA, the CDR3 is TGTGCCAGCAGCTCCTTAGTCGGTGAGCAGTTCTTC. The rearrangement links TRBV7-6 to TRBJ2-1; D gene uncertain. There are 12 residues in the CDR3. V was trimmed by 4 bases and J by 9 bases, leaving 10 bases between them. Germline CDR1 reads SGHVS; CDR2 reads FNYEAQ.